This TCR beta chain was profiled in a study of blood T cell repertoires in COVID-19. Study in general: Sites across the United States, Italy and Spain contributed samples from acute and convalescent COVID-19. T cells, B-cell-depleted T cells, or PBMCs provided the cDNA or gDNA that served as material.

As originally analysed: Reference gene primer amplification gave nucleated cell count estimates. Libraries were prepared by immunoSEQ multiplex PCR; TCRdb keeps only in-frame clonotypes and omits some of them. V and J calls and clone size come straight from that table; D and trimming were deduced from the DNA. Found here are 380,000 or so clones, roughly 90% of them singletons; the top ten hold roughly 1.2%. The V gene's germline CDR1 is MDHEN and CDR2 SYDVKM. Trimming shortened V by 6 bases and J by 2 bases, and 14 bases separated the two germline ends. This CDR3 is 15 amino acids long. The receptor was isolated from a man aged 35 to 55 with acute or convalescent COVID-19. V is TRBV28 and J is TRBJ1-5; D may be TRBD1 (5 bases). Sample: peripheral blood. In nucleotides, the CDR3 is TGTGCCAGCAGCCCGCAGGGTGTGGGCAATCAGCCCCAGCATTTT. It codes for CASSPQGVGNQPQHF.